This T cell receptor (beta chain) is from a study of blood T cell repertoires in COVID-19. Overall study: The samples span acute and convalescent COVID-19 from the United States, Italy and Spain. Nucleic acid was either cDNA or gDNA, and it came from T cells, B-cell-depleted T cells, or PBMCs.

Sequencing was performed with immunoSEQ multiplex PCR; in TCRdb, only in-frame clones are kept and a portion is missing. The sample comprises fewer than 300,000 clones, about 85% of which are singletons, and 2% to 3% rests with the top ten. The study recruited people aged about 18 to 90 years across under 25 US areas. Sequenced sample: PBMCs or T cells enriched from blood (not recorded which). The TCR originated in a woman in her forties or fifties who had recovered from COVID-19.

CDR3 sequence (DNA): TGCAGTGCTAGTCCATTTTCGTTGGGGGCGACATTCATGAACACTGAAGCTTTCTTT. It codes for CSASPFSLGATFMNTEAFF. The V call is TRBV20-1, the J call TRBJ1-1, with a possible D match to TRBD1 (6 bases). Trimming removed 3 bases from V and 0 bases from J, with 26 bases in between. The CDR3 loop spans 19 amino acids. Germline-derived CDR1 and CDR2 are DFQATT and SNEGSKA (reference sequence).